These 4 T cell receptor beta chains were all obtained from the same sample, sequenced in a study of cytomegalovirus exposure and HLA in healthy donors. PCR was performed using 60 Vbeta and 13 Jbeta primers. Method: immunoSEQ multiplex PCR; TCRdb's copy keeps in-frame clones and lacks some. Counted here are some 52,000 clones, over 70% occurring once; the ten biggest clones make up 2.5% to 3%. The sample taken for sequencing was PBMCs. Receptors were obtained from a man aged 18 to 29 in good health and CMV-seronegative.

The chain employs TRBV11-3 and TRBJ2-2; the match to TRBD1 covers 10 bases. Germline trimming cut 5 bases from V and 2 bases from J; bases unmatched to any gene: 8. The CDR3 runs to 17 residues. CDR1 and CDR2 (germline): SGHNT, YENEEA. Here the CDR3 DNA reads TGTGCCAGCAGCCATGGACAGGGGGAACCAAACACCGGGGAGCTGTTTTTT. This translates into CASSHGQGEPNTGELFF.

This chain connects TRBV2 to TRBJ1-3; 10 nucleotides agree with TRBD1. The CDR3 sequence is 16 residues long. In germline, CDR1 is SNHLY, CDR2 FYNNEI. J gave up 3 bases and V 3 bases, and 5 bases lay outside the gene matches. Here the CDR3 reads CASSDPGQGIGNTIYF. The CDR3 nucleotides read TGTGCCAGCAGTGACCCGGGACAGGGGATTGGAAACACCATATATTTT. Complete variable domain (other parts from reference TRBV2 and TRBJ1-3): EPEVTQTPSHQVTQMGQEVILRCVPISNHLYFYWYRQILGQKVEFLVSFYNNEISEKSEIFDDQFSVERPDGSNFTLKIRSTKLEDSAMYFCASSDPGQGIGNTIYFGEGSWLTVV.

This clone was found a few times. In DNA form, the CDR3 reads TGTGCCAGCAGTGAATCAGGGGGCGAGCAGTACTTC. Protein sequence: CASSESGGEQYF. The V and J genes are TRBV6-1 and TRBJ2-7; 7 bases agree with TRBD1. The germline CDR1 and CDR2 sequences are MNHNS and SASEGT. The junction had 1 base not matched to a gene; V was cut back by 2 bases and J by 6 bases. This CDR3 is 12 amino acids long.

This chain uses TRBV2 with TRBJ2-5; 8 bases map to TRBD1. This CDR3 has 13 amino acids. Germline V CDR1 and CDR2: SNHLY, FYNNEI. V shed 10 bases, J shed 3 bases, and the junction held 7 bases outside the gene matches. Here the CDR3 DNA reads TGTGCCACCCCAGGGGGCTCCAAAGAGACCCAGTACTTC. This translates into CATPGGSKETQYF.